These T cell receptor beta chains were read from a single sample in a study of CD8+CD57+ T cells in acquired aplastic anemia. TCRdb re-called the reads through MiXCR, storing one row per CDR3 protein. The sample holds 250,000 to 300,000 distinct CDR3 sequences, 45% to 65% seen once. The sample comprised sorted CD4+, CD8+, or CD8+CD57+ T cells (not recorded which) from PBMCs. Every receptor here comes from a human donor with severe aplastic anemia or a healthy control (not recorded which). CDR3s include the opening cysteine and the closing phenylalanine or tryptophan. The order of the fields is CDR3 length, J gene, D gene, clone size, V gene, CDR3 protein, CDR3 DNA. A D gene is named only where the DNA matches it firmly. Rows may omit the clone size; those that give it use once, few, many or a size class.

15,TRBJ1-4,.,many,TRBV2,CASSEGGLRNEKLFF,TGTGCCAGCAGTGAAGGCGGACTTAGAAATGAAAAACTGTTTTTT
13,TRBJ2-1,.,.,TRBV7-3,CASSSQIDNEQFF,TGTGCCAGCAGCTCACAGATTGACAATGAGCAGTTCTTC
15,TRBJ2-5,TRBD2,.,TRBV7-3,CASSYGTSGSETQYF,TGTGCTAGCAGCTACGGGACTAGCGGGAGCGAGACCCAGTACTTC
16,TRBJ2-2,TRBD1,many,TRBV24-1,CATSDPTGGGTGELFF,TGTGCCACCAGTGACCCGACAGGGGGCGGGACCGGGGAGCTGTTTTTT
14,TRBJ2-1,.,once,TRBV10-3,CAISEGPRSPKQFF,TGTGCCATCAGTGAGGGACCGAGGAGCCCCAAGCAGTTCTTC
14,TRBJ1-1,TRBD1,.,TRBV2,CASRLTGGGTEAFF,TGTGCCAGCAGGTTAACAGGGGGAGGGACTGAAGCTTTCTTT
12,TRBJ1-2,TRBD1,many,TRBV2,CASREDRYGYTF,TGTGCCAGCAGGGAGGACAGGTACGGCTACACCTTC
15,TRBJ2-1,TRBD1,.,TRBV20-1,CSAPHLGQEYNEQFF,TGCAGTGCTCCTCATTTGGGACAGGAGTACAATGAGCAGTTCTTC
12,TRBJ2-3,.,.,TRBV7-9,CASSFFTDTQYF,TGTGCCAGCAGCTTCTTCACAGATACGCAGTATTTT
12,TRBJ2-3,.,few,TRBV9,CASSSPPDTQYF,TGTGCCAGCAGCTCCCCGCCGGATACGCAGTATTTT
13,TRBJ2-3,.,.,TRBV2,CASSGDSTDTQYF,TGTGCCAGCAGCGGGGACAGCACAGATACGCAGTATTTT
14,TRBJ2-7,.,.,TRBV9,CASSVGGSSYEQYF,TGTGCCAGCAGCGTAGGCGGGTCCTCCTACGAGCAGTACTTC
14,TRBJ2-7,.,.,TRBV20-1,CSVLQGSGIVEQYF,TGCAGTGTGCTTCAGGGGTCGGGCATTGTTGAGCAGTACTTC
15,TRBJ2-7,.,.,TRBV7-9,CASSFIAAEAYEQYF,TGTGCCAGCAGCTTCATCGCGGCGGAAGCCTACGAGCAGTACTTC
15,TRBJ2-7,TRBD1,.,TRBV5-1,CASSLRQGQTYEQYF,TGTGCCAGCAGCTTGAGACAGGGGCAAACCTACGAGCAGTACTTC
14,TRBJ1-4,TRBD1,once,TRBV25-1,CAREPQGAGEKLFF,TGTGCTAGGGAACCACAGGGGGCGGGTGAAAAACTGTTTTTT
13,TRBJ2-7,.,few,TRBV20-1,CSALPDLSYEQYF,TGCAGTGCCCTGCCGGACCTCTCCTACGAGCAGTACTTC
14,TRBJ1-6,.,.,TRBV7-9,CASSSTGLGSPLHF,TGTGCCAGCAGCTCGACAGGACTAGGATCACCCCTCCACTTT
16,TRBJ2-7,TRBD2,.,TRBV7-9,CASSHPPAGSSYEQYF,TGTGCCAGCAGCCATCCTCCAGCGGGGAGCTCCTACGAGCAGTACTTC
15,TRBJ1-6,TRBD1,few,TRBV12-3/TRBV12-4,CASSLQQGVDSPLHF,TGTGCCAGCAGTTTACAGCAGGGGGTTGATTCACCCCTCCACTTT
11,TRBJ2-1,.,.,TRBV12-3/TRBV12-4,CASSSLQGQFF,TGTGCCAGCAGTTCTTTACAGGGGCAGTTCTTC
13,TRBJ1-6,.,.,TRBV19,CASSATNNSPLHF,TGTGCCAGTAGTGCGACAAATAATTCACCCCTCCACTTT